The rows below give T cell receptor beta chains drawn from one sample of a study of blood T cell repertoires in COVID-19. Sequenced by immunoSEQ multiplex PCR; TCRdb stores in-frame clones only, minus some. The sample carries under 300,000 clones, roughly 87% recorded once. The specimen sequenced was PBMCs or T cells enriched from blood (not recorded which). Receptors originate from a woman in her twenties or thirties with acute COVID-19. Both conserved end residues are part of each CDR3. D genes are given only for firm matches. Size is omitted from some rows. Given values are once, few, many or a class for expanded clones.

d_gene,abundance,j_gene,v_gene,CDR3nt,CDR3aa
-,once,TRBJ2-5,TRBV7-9,TGTGCCAGCAGCCACGCAGGGGTCCAAGAGACCCAGTACTTC,CASSHAGVQETQYF
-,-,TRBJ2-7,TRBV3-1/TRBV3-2,TGTGCCAGCAGCCAAGAAATTGGGAGCGGCTACGAGCAGTACTTC,CASSQEIGSGYEQYF
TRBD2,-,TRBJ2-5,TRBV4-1,TGCGCCAGCAGCCAAGATTCCGCTAGCGGGGGAGGGGGGTGGCGAGAGACCCAGTACTTC,CASSQDSASGGGGWRETQYF
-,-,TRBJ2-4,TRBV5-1,TGCGCCAGCAGCTTGGACAGCGCCAAAAACATTCAGTACTTC,CASSLDSAKNIQYF
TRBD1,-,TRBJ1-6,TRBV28,TGTGCCAGCAGTCCCCCAATGACAGGGAGCTCCTATAATTCACCCCTCCACTTT,CASSPPMTGSSYNSPLHF
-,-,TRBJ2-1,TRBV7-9,TGTGCCAGCAGCTTAGGTCAATACAATGAGCAGTTCTTC,CASSLGQYNEQFF
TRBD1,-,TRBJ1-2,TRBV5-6,TGTGCCAGCAGCTTGGCCGGGGACAGCCAACTAACAACGTTC,CASSLAGDSQLTTF
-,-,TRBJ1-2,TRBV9,TGTGCCAGCAGCGTAGACGGGGTTGGAGGCTACACCTTC,CASSVDGVGGYTF
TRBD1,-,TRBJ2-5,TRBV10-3,TGTGCCACCACGCCATCCAGACAGGGCGGTGTGGAGACCCAGTACTTC,CATTPSRQGGVETQYF
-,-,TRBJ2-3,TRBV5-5,TGTGCCAGCAGCCCTCTGGGCCGCAGCACAGATACGCAGTATTTT,CASSPLGRSTDTQYF
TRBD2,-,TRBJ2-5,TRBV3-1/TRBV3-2,TGTGCCAGCAGCCAAGTTGGAAAAGCGGGACAAGAGACCCAGTACTTC,CASSQVGKAGQETQYF
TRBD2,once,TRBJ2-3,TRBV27,TGTGCCAGCAGTGGAAGCGGGAGGGCCACAGATACGCAGTATTTT,CASSGSGRATDTQYF
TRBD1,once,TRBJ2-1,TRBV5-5,TGTGCCAGCAGCACACCGGGACAGGGGGCAAGGGAGCAGTTCTTC,CASSTPGQGAREQFF
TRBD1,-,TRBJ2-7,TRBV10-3,TGTGCCATCAGGGAAACAGGGGGCTCTCACGAGCAGTACTTC,CAIRETGGSHEQYF
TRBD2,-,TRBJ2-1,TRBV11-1,TGTGCCAGCAGCCACGGACTAGCGGGCCTCAATGAGCAGTTCTTC,CASSHGLAGLNEQFF
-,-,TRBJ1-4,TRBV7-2,TGTGCCAGCAGCCCAGGAGATGGACAATCAACTAATGAAAAACTGTTTTTT,CASSPGDGQSTNEKLFF
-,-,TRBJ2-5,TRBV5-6,TGTGCCAGCAGCTTTTCTGTAGAAGAGACCCAGTACTTC,CASSFSVEETQYF
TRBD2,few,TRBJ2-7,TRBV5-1,TGCGCCAGCAGTCCATTTAGCGGGGGGGCCGGTTCATACGAGCAGTACTTC,CASSPFSGGAGSYEQYF
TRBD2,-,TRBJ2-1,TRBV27,TGTGCCAGCAGTTTGACTAGCGGGACTACCACGCCTTACAATGAGCAGTTCTTC,CASSLTSGTTTPYNEQFF
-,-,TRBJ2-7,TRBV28,TGTGCCAGCAGCCCCCGGGACACCGACTCCTACGAGCAGTACTTC,CASSPRDTDSYEQYF
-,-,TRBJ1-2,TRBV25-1,TGTGCCAGCAGTGAATATGGGGGCGATGGCTACACCTTC,CASSEYGGDGYTF
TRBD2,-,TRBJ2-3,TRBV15,TGTGCCACCAGCTTTAGCGGGAGGACAGATACGCAGTATTTT,CATSFSGRTDTQYF
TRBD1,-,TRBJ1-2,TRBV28,TGTGCCAGCAGTTCCGGGACAGGCTTCTATGGCTACACCTTC,CASSSGTGFYGYTF
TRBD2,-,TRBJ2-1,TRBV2,TGTGCCAGCAGTCAAAGCGGGGGGTACAATGAGCAGTTCTTC,CASSQSGGYNEQFF
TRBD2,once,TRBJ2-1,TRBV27,TGTGCCAGCAGTTCTCGACTAGCGGGAGGAAGCTCCTACAATGAGCAGTTCTTC,CASSSRLAGGSSYNEQFF
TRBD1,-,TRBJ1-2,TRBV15,TGTGCCACCAGCAGGAGACAGGGGGCTGGTGGCTACACCTTC,CATSRRQGAGGYTF
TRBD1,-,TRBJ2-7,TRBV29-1,TGCAGCGTTGAAACAGGGGCGAACTACGAGCAGTACTTC,CSVETGANYEQYF
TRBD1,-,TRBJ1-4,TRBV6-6,TGTGCCAGCAGTTACGGGACAGGGCCGAATGAAAAACTGTTTTTT,CASSYGTGPNEKLFF
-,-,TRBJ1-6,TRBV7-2,TGTGCCAGACCGGCACGTACGGGGGGAGGTTCACCCCTCCACTTT,CARPARTGGGSPLHF
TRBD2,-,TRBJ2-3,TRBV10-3,TGTGCCATCGGCGGCGGGAGTGATACGCAGTATTTT,CAIGGGSDTQYF
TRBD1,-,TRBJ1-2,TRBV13,TGTGCCAGCAGCTTAAGGGGGCTGGATTATGGCTACACCTTC,CASSLRGLDYGYTF
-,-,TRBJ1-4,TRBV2,TGTGCCAGCAGCGCCAACTTGGTGGAACTGTTTTTT,CASSANLVELFF
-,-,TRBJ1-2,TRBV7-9,TGTGCCAGCAGCTTGTTTTCCCGACAGCTCTATGGCTACACCTTC,CASSLFSRQLYGYTF
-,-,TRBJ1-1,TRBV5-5,TGTGCCAGCAGCCCCAGCGTAGGATTGAACACTGAAGCTTTCTTT,CASSPSVGLNTEAFF
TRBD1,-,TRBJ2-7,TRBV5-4,TGTGCCAGCAGCATGAGGACAGGGGACTTCGACGAGCAGTACTTC,CASSMRTGDFDEQYF
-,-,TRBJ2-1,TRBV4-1,TGCGCCAGCAGCCAAGGTAATGGTCCCAGCGCCTACAATGAGCAGTTCTTC,CASSQGNGPSAYNEQFF
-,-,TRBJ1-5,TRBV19,TGTGCCAGTAGTATAGCGGATCAGCCCCAGCATTTT,CASSIADQPQHF
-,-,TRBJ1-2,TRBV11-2,TGTGCCAGCAGCCAGATTACAGCTAACTATGGCTACACCTTC,CASSQITANYGYTF
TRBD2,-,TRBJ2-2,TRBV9,TGTGCCAGCAGCGTACTTCCTAGCGGTTCCACCGGGGAGCTGTTTTTT,CASSVLPSGSTGELFF
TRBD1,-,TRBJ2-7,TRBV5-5,TGTGCCAGCAGCTTAGGACAGGGGAGGTACGAGCAGTACTTC,CASSLGQGRYEQYF
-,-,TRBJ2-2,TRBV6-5,TGTGCCAGCAGTCAAACCGGGGAGCTGTTTTTT,CASSQTGELFF
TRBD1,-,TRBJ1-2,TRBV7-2,TGTGCCAGCAGCTTATCGGGACAGGGGGCGCGCGGCTATGGCTACACCTTC,CASSLSGQGARGYGYTF
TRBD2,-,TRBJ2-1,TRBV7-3,TGTGCCAGCAGGGGAGGGGAGCAGTTCTTC,CASRGGEQFF
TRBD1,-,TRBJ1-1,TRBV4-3,TGCGCCAGCAGCCTCGACAGGGGGACCACTGAAGCTTTCTTT,CASSLDRGTTEAFF
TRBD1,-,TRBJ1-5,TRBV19,TGTGCCAGTAGTGAAATGACAGGGGTTATTGATCAGCCCCAGCATTTT,CASSEMTGVIDQPQHF
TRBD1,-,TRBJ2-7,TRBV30,TGTGCCTGGAGTGAGACAGGGGGCGCAGGTATAGTGCAGTACTTC,CAWSETGGAGIVQYF
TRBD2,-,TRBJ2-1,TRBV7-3,TGTGCCAGCAGCCGAAGCGGGAGTTTTGAGCAGTTCTTC,CASSRSGSFEQFF
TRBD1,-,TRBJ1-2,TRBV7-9,TGTGCCAGCAGCCGGCTCCGACTCCAGGGGGATAGTGGCTACACCTTC,CASSRLRLQGDSGYTF
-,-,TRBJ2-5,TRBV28,TGTGCCAGCAGTTTCGGGGATTTGGAGACCCAGTACTTC,CASSFGDLETQYF
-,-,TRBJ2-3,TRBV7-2,TGTGCCAGCAGCTTCGGATCTAGCAGCACAGATACGCAGTATTTT,CASSFGSSSTDTQYF
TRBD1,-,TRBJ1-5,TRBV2,TGTGCCAGCAGACCCACAGGGGGCACTCAGCCCCAGCATTTT,CASRPTGGTQPQHF
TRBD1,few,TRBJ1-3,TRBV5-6,TGTGCCAGCAGCTGGGGGTCCAACAGGGGTGGAGGAAACACCATATATTTT,CASSWGSNRGGGNTIYF
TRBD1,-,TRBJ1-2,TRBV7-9,TGTGCCAGCACCCCAGGGGGCTATGGCTACACCTTC,CASTPGGYGYTF
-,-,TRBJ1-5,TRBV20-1,TGCAGTACCGGGAGCCAGCCCCAGCATTTT,CSTGSQPQHF
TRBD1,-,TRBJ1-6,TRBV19,TGTGCCAGTCGGTATGGGACAGGCGGCCGAGATAATTCACCCCTCCACTTT,CASRYGTGGRDNSPLHF
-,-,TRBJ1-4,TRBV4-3,TGCGCCAGCAGCCAAGATTTTCGGTTTAATGAAAAACTGTTTTTT,CASSQDFRFNEKLFF
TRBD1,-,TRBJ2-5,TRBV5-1,TGCGCCAGCAGCTTGGCCCAGGGGGTACGAGAGACCCAGTACTTC,CASSLAQGVRETQYF
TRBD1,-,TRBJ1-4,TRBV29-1,TGCAGCGTTCCGGGACAGGGTGAAGAAAAACTGTTTTTT,CSVPGQGEEKLFF
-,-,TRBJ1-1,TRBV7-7,TGTGCTAGCAGCTTAGTTTCAGGGGCAGAAGCTTTCTTT,CASSLVSGAEAFF
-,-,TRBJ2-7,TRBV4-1,TGCGCCAGCAGCCAAGCCAGGACTACCTCCTACGAGCAGTACTTC,CASSQARTTSYEQYF